This is a list of T cell receptor beta chains from one sample in a study of blood T cell repertoires in COVID-19. Assay: immunoSEQ multiplex PCR; the TCRdb copy retains only in-frame clones and omits some. The sample holds roughly 78,000 clones, roughly 83% seen once. Sequenced input: peripheral blood. Receptors originate from a woman aged 80 or over with acute or convalescent COVID-19. The conserved cysteine and the conserved F or W are not part of the CDR3 here. D genes are given only for firm matches.

v_call,j_call,d_call,cdr3_aa
TRBV7-6,TRBJ1-3,NA,ASSPTGTAGNTIY
TRBV24-1,TRBJ2-3,NA,AASTGGNTQY
TRBV5-4,TRBJ1-1,NA,ASSLRRGRNTEAF
TRBV25-1,TRBJ2-3,NA,ASSPQVGIGDTQY
TRBV6-5,TRBJ2-2,NA,ASSSGGGLNGELF
TRBV7-6,TRBJ1-1,NA,ASSLSGAFSRNTEAF
TRBV7-9,TRBJ2-2,TRBD2,ASIGILAGQHTGELF
TRBV18,TRBJ1-5,NA,ASSLKQGIYSNQPQH
TRBV5-6,TRBJ2-3,NA,ASSSQGGTQY
TRBV14,TRBJ2-7,NA,ASSQEAGLRIAAYEQY
TRBV18,TRBJ2-6,TRBD1,ASSPGTGVNSGANVLT
TRBV30,TRBJ1-5,NA,AWSAHGIQPQH
TRBV19,TRBJ1-2,NA,ASSSEQAPRGYT
TRBV3-1/TRBV3-2,TRBJ1-6,TRBD1,ASSREGQGNSPLH
TRBV7-2,TRBJ1-5,NA,ASSSRLNQPQH
TRBV4-2,TRBJ1-3,NA,ASSLQTQGTSGNTIY
TRBV5-4,TRBJ1-2,NA,ASSLVLNGYT
TRBV19,TRBJ1-2,TRBD1,ASSISQGAYGYT
TRBV4-2,TRBJ1-3,NA,ASSQDRGNSGNTIY
TRBV15,TRBJ1-6,NA,ATSRDISPLH
TRBV10-3,TRBJ2-2,TRBD1,AISGPGQGATGELF
TRBV5-4,TRBJ2-7,NA,ASSQDSSYEQY
TRBV7-3,TRBJ2-1,NA,ASSPPGLYNEQF
TRBV2,TRBJ1-6,NA,ARGDSYSPLH
TRBV2,TRBJ2-5,NA,ASSALRSNRVGETQY
TRBV7-3,TRBJ2-2,NA,ASSPYKNTGELF
TRBV2,TRBJ2-2,NA,ASSGDTGELF
TRBV29-1,TRBJ2-1,TRBD2,SVQRLAVYNEQF
TRBV18,TRBJ1-2,NA,ASSPAGGDGYT
TRBV30,TRBJ2-7,TRBD1,AWSVGTGGLYEQY
TRBV4-2,TRBJ1-1,NA,ASSQEGAPGKAF
TRBV19,TRBJ1-5,TRBD1,ASRGPNQPQH
TRBV12-5,TRBJ1-1,NA,ASGLVGTGPAF
TRBV3-1/TRBV3-2,TRBJ2-4,TRBD2,ASSQDGAGEQNIQY
TRBV7-6,TRBJ2-3,TRBD1,ASSLVGTAPTDTQY
TRBV28,TRBJ1-5,NA,ASSRGTQVSNQPQH
TRBV30,TRBJ2-7,NA,AGDTAYEQY
TRBV20-1,TRBJ2-5,TRBD2,SASQARGETQY
TRBV4-1,TRBJ1-4,NA,ASSQVLGGPEKLF
TRBV6-5,TRBJ2-4,TRBD1,ASSYGTEGTKNIQY
TRBV3-1/TRBV3-2,TRBJ1-4,TRBD1,ASSRPTGATNEKLF
TRBV5-5,TRBJ1-4,NA,ASSLQTRDPAKLF
TRBV19,TRBJ2-7,NA,ASSSGLESYEQY
TRBV2,TRBJ2-7,TRBD1,ASRDRTGTGGSEQY
TRBV7-6,TRBJ1-1,NA,ASSRDVGGLAAAF
TRBV11-3,TRBJ2-1,TRBD2,ASSPGLAGKNEQF
TRBV10-3,TRBJ1-3,NA,AISDPGHFSGNTIY
TRBV12-3/TRBV12-4,TRBJ1-2,NA,ASSFGGGYGYT
TRBV3-1/TRBV3-2,TRBJ1-3,NA,ASSRLAVRASGNTIY
TRBV25-1,TRBJ1-1,TRBD1,ASRRTGTVNTEAF
TRBV5-8,TRBJ2-7,NA,ASSHTGVYEQY
TRBV15,TRBJ1-5,NA,ATTSGGSGQPQH
TRBV5-1,TRBJ1-2,NA,ASSLGGSGDYGYT
TRBV5-1,TRBJ2-1,TRBD2,ASSLGGLAGGSPYNEQF
TRBV27,TRBJ2-7,NA,ASRKDLLKSHEQY